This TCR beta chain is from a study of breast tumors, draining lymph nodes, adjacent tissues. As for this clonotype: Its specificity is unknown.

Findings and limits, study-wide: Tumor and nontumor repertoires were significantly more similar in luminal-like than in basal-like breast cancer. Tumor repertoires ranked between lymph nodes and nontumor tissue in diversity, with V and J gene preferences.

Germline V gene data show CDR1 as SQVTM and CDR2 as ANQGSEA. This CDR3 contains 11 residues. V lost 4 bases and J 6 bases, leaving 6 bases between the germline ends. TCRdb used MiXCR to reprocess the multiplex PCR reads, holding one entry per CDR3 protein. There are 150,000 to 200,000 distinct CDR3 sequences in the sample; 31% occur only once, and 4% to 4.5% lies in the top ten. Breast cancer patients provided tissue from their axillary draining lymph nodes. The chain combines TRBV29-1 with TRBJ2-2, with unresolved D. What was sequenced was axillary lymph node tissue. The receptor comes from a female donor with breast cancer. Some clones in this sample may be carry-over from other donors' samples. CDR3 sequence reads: CSVVMSGELFF. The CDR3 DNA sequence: TGCAGCGTTGTAATGTCCGGGGAGCTGTTTTTT.